The entry below describes one T cell receptor (beta chain). The data belong to a study of blood T cell repertoires in COVID-19. Overall study: The analysed material was cDNA or gDNA that came from T cells, B-cell-depleted T cells, or PBMCs.

Libraries were prepared by immunoSEQ multiplex PCR; TCRdb keeps only in-frame clonotypes and omits some of them. The repertoire holds fewer than 200,000 clones, with about four fifths as singletons. The age range of participants was about 18 to 100 years, with residence in about two dozen US areas. Participants' reported clinical history set cohort assignment. This TCR was sampled from a man in his fifties or sixties who had recovered from COVID-19. Sequencing used PBMCs or T cells enriched from blood (not recorded which).

CDR3 protein: CASSLQGARGYGYTF. CDR3 nucleotides: TGTGCCAGCAGCTTACAGGGGGCGAGAGGCTATGGCTACACCTTC. The V and J genes are TRBV7-2 and TRBJ1-2; 8 bases are a match to TRBD1. The CDR3 is 15 residues long. Losses at the gene ends were 2 bases for V and 4 bases for J; bases not matched to a gene: 6. Germline CDR1 and CDR2: SGHTA and FQGNSA.